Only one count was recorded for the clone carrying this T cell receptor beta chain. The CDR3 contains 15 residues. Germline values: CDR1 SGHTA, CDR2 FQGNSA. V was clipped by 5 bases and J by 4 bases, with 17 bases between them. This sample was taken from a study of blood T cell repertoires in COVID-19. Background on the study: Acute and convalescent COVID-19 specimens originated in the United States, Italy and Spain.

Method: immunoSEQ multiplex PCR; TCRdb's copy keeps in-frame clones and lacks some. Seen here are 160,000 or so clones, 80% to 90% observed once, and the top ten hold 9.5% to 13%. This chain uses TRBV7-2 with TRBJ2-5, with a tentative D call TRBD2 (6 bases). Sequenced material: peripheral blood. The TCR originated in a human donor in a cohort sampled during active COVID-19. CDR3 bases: TGTGCCAGCAGCCCAATCCGGGGGACGGGAGAGACCCAGTACTTC. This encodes CASSPIRGTGETQYF.